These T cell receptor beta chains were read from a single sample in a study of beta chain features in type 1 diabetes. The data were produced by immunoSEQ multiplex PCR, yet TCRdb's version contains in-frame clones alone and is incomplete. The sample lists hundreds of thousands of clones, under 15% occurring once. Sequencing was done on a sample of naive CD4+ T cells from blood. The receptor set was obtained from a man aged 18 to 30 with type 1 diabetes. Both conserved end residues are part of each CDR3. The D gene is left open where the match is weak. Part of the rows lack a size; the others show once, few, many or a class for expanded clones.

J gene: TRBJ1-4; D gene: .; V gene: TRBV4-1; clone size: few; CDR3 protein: CASSQDHKGVSEKLFF; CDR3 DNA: TGCGCCAGCAGCCAAGATCACAAGGGGGTTAGTGAAAAACTGTTTTTT
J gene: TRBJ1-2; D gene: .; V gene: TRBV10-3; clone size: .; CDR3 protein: CAISAGYGYTF; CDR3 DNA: TGTGCCATCAGTGCTGGCTATGGCTACACCTTC
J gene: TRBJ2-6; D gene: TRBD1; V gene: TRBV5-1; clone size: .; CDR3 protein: CASSLRTGTSGANVLTF; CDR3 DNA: TGCGCCAGCAGCCTCCGGACAGGGACCTCTGGGGCCAACGTCCTGACTTTC
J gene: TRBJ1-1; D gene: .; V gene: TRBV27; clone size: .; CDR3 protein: CASMDRTLNTEAFF; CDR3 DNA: TGTGCCAGCATGGACAGAACCTTGAACACTGAAGCTTTCTTT
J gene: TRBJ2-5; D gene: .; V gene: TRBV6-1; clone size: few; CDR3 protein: CASPDGNEETQYF; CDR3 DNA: TGTGCCAGCCCCGATGGGAATGAGGAGACCCAGTACTTC
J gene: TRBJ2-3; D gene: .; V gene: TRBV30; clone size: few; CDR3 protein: CAWTKGRGGTDTQYF; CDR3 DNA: TGTGCCTGGACCAAGGGCAGGGGCGGCACAGATACGCAGTATTTT
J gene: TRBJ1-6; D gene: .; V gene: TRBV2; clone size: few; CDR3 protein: CASSEGGGDYNSPLHF; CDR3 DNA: TGTGCCAGCAGTGAAGGGGGTGGGGACTATAATTCACCCCTCCACTTT
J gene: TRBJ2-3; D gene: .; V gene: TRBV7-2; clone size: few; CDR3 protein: CASSLVTHTDTQYF; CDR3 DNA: TGTGCCAGCAGCTTAGTCACACACACAGATACGCAGTATTTT
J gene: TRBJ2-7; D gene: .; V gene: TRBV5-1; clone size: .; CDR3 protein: CASSLDPNDEQYF; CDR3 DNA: TGCGCCAGCAGTTTGGACCCGAACGACGAGCAGTACTTC
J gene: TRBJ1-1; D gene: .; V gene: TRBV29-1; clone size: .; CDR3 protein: CSVGPNGMNTEAFF; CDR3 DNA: TGCAGCGTGGGACCTAATGGAATGAACACTGAAGCTTTCTTT
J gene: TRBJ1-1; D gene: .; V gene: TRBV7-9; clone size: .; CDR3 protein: CASSLADTWGAFF; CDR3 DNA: TGTGCCAGCAGCTTAGCGGACACCTGGGGAGCTTTCTTT
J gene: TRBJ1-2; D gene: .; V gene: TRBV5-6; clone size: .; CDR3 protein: CASSSWARIHGYTF; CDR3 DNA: TGTGCCAGCAGCTCGTGGGCCCGGATACATGGCTACACCTTC
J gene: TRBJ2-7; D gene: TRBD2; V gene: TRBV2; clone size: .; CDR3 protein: CASRTGLAAKGEQYF; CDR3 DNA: TGTGCCAGCCGAACTGGACTAGCGGCCAAGGGCGAGCAGTACTTC
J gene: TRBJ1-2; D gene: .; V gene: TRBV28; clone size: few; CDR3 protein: CASRLAASDGGGYTF; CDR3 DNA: TGTGCCAGCAGATTAGCCGCAAGCGATGGCGGTGGCTACACCTTC
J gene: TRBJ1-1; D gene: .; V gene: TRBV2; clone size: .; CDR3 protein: CASMVGHMNTEAFF; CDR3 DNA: TGTGCCAGCATGGTCGGACACATGAACACTGAAGCTTTCTTT
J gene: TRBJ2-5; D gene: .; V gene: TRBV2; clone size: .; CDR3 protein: CASSGLVQETQYF; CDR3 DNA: TGTGCCAGCAGTGGACTAGTCCAAGAGACCCAGTACTTC
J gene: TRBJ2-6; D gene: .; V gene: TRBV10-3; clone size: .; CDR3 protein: CAISESEGREANVLTF; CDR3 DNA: TGTGCCATCAGTGAGTCGGAGGGTCGGGAGGCCAACGTCCTGACTTTC
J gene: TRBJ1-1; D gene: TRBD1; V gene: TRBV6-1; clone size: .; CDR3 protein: CASNEGAGGNTEAFF; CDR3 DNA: TGTGCCAGCAACGAAGGGGCAGGGGGCAACACTGAAGCTTTCTTT
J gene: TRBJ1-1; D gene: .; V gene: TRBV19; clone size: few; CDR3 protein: CASSIKQGRNTEAFF; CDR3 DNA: TGTGCCAGTAGTATAAAACAGGGCCGGAACACTGAAGCTTTCTTT
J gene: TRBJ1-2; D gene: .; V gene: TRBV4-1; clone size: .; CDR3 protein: CASSQDAGLVNYGYTF; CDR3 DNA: TGCGCCAGCAGCCAAGATGCCGGGCTTGTTAACTATGGCTACACCTTC
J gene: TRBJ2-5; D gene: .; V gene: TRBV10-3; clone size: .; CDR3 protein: CATTTGTDQETQYF; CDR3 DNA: TGTGCCACCACAACCGGGACGGACCAAGAGACCCAGTACTTC
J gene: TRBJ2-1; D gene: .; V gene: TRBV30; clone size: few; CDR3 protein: CAWNQGSIYNEQFF; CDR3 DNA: TGTGCCTGGAACCAGGGAAGCATCTACAATGAGCAGTTCTTC
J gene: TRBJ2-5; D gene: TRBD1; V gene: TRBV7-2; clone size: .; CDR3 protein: CASSLGQGAWETQYF; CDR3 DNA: TGTGCCAGCAGCTTAGGGCAGGGGGCATGGGAGACCCAGTACTTC
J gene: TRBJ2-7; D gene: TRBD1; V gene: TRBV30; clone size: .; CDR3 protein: CAWRWQGAYEQYF; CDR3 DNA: TGTGCCTGGAGATGGCAGGGGGCCTACGAGCAGTACTTC
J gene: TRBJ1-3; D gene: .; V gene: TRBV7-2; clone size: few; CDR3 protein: CASSLGRDGTIYF; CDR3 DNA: TGTGCCAGCAGCTTAGGCAGGGACGGCACCATATATTTT
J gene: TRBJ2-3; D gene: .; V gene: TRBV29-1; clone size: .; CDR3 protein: CSFVGSASTDTQYF; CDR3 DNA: TGCAGCTTCGTAGGGTCCGCTAGCACAGATACGCAGTATTTT
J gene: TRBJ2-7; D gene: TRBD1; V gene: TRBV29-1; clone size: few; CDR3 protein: CSALGRGQYEQYF; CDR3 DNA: TGCAGCGCCTTAGGTAGGGGGCAATACGAGCAGTACTTC
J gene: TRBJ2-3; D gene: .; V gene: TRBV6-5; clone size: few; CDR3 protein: CASTRADTQYF; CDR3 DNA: TGTGCCAGCACGAGAGCAGATACGCAGTATTTT
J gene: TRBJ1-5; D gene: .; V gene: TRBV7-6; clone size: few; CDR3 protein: CASSSDLDQPQHF; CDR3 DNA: TGTGCCAGCAGCTCCGACCTAGATCAGCCCCAGCATTTT
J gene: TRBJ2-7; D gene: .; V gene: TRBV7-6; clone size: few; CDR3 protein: CASSLLSSEQYF; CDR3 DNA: TGTGCCAGCAGCTTACTTAGTTCCGAGCAGTACTTC
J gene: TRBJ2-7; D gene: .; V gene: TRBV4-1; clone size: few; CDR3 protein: CASSQGPPQGDEQYF; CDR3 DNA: TGCGCCAGCAGCCAAGGGCCGCCGCAGGGTGACGAGCAGTACTTC
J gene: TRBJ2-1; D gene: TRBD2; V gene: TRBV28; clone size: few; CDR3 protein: CASSPSSSGPYNEQFF; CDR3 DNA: TGTGCCAGCAGTCCCTCCTCTAGCGGGCCGTACAATGAGCAGTTCTTC
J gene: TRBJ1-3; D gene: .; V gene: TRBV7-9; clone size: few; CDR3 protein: CASSPRRTGGSGNTIYF; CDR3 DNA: TGTGCCAGCAGCCCTCGTCGGACCGGTGGGTCTGGAAACACCATATATTTT
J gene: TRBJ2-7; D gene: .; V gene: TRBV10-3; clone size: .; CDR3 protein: CAIRDGRGPYEQYF; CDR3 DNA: TGTGCCATCAGGGATGGGCGGGGTCCCTACGAGCAGTACTTC
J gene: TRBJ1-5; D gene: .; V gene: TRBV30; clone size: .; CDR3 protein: CAWSVRGTGNQPQHF; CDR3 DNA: TGTGCCTGGAGTGTACGGGGGACGGGCAATCAGCCCCAGCATTTT
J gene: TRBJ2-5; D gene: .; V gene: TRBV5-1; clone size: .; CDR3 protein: CASSLGRETQYF; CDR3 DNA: TGCGCCAGCAGCTTGGGACGTGAGACCCAGTACTTC
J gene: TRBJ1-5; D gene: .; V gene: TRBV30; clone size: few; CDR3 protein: CAWSGASPYQPQHF; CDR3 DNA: TGTGCCTGGAGTGGGGCGTCACCATATCAGCCCCAGCATTTT
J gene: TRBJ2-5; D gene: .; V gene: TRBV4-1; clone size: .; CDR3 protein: CASSPPRRETQYF; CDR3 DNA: TGCGCCAGCAGCCCGCCCCGTCGAGAGACCCAGTACTTC
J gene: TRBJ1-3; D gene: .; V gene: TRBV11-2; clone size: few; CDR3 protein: CASSLNEGDTIYF; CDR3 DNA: TGTGCCAGCAGCCTAAACGAAGGGGACACCATATATTTT
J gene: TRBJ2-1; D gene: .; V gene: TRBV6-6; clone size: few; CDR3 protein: CASSRATSGEQFF; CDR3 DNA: TGTGCCAGCAGCCGTGCTACCTCGGGTGAGCAGTTCTTC
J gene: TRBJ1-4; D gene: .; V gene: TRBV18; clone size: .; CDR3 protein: CASSPGATNEKLFF; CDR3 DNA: TGTGCCAGCTCACCGGGTGCAACTAATGAAAAACTGTTTTTT
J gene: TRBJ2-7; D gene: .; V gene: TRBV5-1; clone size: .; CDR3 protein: CASSLVMGDEQYF; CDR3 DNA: TGCGCCAGCAGCTTGGTTATGGGCGACGAGCAGTACTTC
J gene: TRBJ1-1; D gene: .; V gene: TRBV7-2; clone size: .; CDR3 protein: CASSNISRFAEAFF; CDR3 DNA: TGTGCCAGCAGTAATATATCACGTTTTGCTGAAGCTTTCTTT
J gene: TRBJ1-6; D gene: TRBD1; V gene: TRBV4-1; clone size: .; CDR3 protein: CASSQEDRVNSPLHF; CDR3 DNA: TGCGCCAGCAGCCAGGAGGACAGGGTAAATTCACCCCTCCACTTT
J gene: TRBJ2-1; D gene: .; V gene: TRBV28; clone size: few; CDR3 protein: CASSSPQGINEQFF; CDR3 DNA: TGTGCCAGCAGTTCTCCACAGGGTATCAATGAGCAGTTCTTC
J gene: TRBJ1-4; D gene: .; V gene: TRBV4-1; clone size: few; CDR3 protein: CASSQTNQGSTNEKLFF; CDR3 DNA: TGCGCCAGCAGCCAAACTAATCAGGGATCAACTAATGAAAAACTGTTTTTT
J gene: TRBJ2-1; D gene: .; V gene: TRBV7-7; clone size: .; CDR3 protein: CASSPGVAGTPNEQFF; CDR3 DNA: TGTGCTAGCAGCCCAGGGGTAGCAGGGACCCCCAATGAGCAGTTCTTC
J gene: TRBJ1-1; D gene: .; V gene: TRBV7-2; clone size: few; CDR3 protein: CASSFSWTEAFF; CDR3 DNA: TGTGCCAGCAGCTTTAGCTGGACTGAAGCTTTCTTT
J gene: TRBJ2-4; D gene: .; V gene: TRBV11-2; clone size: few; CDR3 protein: CASSPLAAIQYF; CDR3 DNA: TGTGCCAGCAGCCCGCTCGCTGCCATTCAGTACTTC
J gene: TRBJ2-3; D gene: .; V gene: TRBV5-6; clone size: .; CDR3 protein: CASTRWWQAGDTQYF; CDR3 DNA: TGTGCCAGCACCCGGTGGTGGCAGGCAGGAGATACGCAGTATTTT
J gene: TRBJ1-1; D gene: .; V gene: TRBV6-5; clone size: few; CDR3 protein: CASSYSGGRRNTEAFF; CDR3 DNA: TGTGCCAGCAGTTACTCTGGGGGCCGAAGGAACACTGAAGCTTTCTTT